The rows below give T cell receptor beta chains drawn from one sample of a study of neurological immune-mediated disorders. TCRdb redid the calling of the 5' RACE reads with MiXCR, one entry per CDR3 protein. The sample has under 90,000 distinct CDR3 sequences, 3% to 4% seen once. Sequencing was carried out using PBMCs. The receptors were sampled from a woman aged 45 to 65 with multiple sclerosis. Both conserved end residues are part of each CDR3. A D gene is named only where the DNA matches it firmly. Clone sizes are given selectively: once, few, many, or a class where the clone is expanded.

J gene,D gene,clone size,V gene,CDR3 DNA,CDR3 protein
TRBJ1-2,NA,many,TRBV12-3/TRBV12-4,TGTGCCAGCAGTTTAGGTCCGGAAGCTAACTATGGCTACACCTTC,CASSLGPEANYGYTF
TRBJ1-6,NA,many,TRBV11-2,TGTGCCAGCAGGGAACAGGATACAAATTCACCCCTCCACTTT,CASREQDTNSPLHF
TRBJ2-1,TRBD2,many,TRBV9,TGTGCCAGCAGCGTCGGGACTAGCGGTTACAATGAGCAGTTCTTC,CASSVGTSGYNEQFF
TRBJ2-7,NA,few,TRBV7-6,TGTGCCAGCAGTCCCTACTGGGACGGCTCCTACGAGCAGTACTTC,CASSPYWDGSYEQYF
TRBJ2-5,TRBD1,NA,TRBV20-1,TGCAGTGCTTTCCGACGACGGACAGGGGAGGGTGAGACCCAGTACTTC,CSAFRRRTGEGETQYF
TRBJ2-2,NA,many,TRBV5-1,TGCGCCAGCAGGCTGGTTGTTGCGAACACCGGGGAGCTGTTTTTT,CASRLVVANTGELFF
TRBJ2-7,NA,many,TRBV7-2,TGTGCCAGCAGCTTAGGCGGGCCACCCTACGAGCAGTACTTC,CASSLGGPPYEQYF
TRBJ2-5,NA,many,TRBV7-2,TGTGCCAGCAGCTTAGCGGGGGCAGGAGAGACCCAGTACTTC,CASSLAGAGETQYF
TRBJ1-2,NA,many,TRBV12-3/TRBV12-4,TGTGCCAGCAGCCCTGGGGCGCTTAACTATGGCTACACCTTC,CASSPGALNYGYTF
TRBJ2-3,NA,many,TRBV5-1,TGCGCCAGCAGTCAACCCGTCGGGGCGGATACGCAGTATTTT,CASSQPVGADTQYF
TRBJ2-3,TRBD2,many,TRBV2,TGTGCCAGCAGTACCGGGACTACCCTCACAGATACGCAGTATTTT,CASSTGTTLTDTQYF
TRBJ2-1,NA,many,TRBV5-1,TGCGCCAGCAGCGTACAGGGCCATGAGCAGTTCTTC,CASSVQGHEQFF
TRBJ2-2,NA,many,TRBV5-1,TGCGCCAGCAGTATCAGGGCGGACACCGGGGAGCTGTTTTTT,CASSIRADTGELFF
TRBJ2-3,NA,many,TRBV5-1,TGCGCCAGCAGCTTGGAGGGCAGGGGCTCAGATACGCAGTATTTT,CASSLEGRGSDTQYF
TRBJ2-2,NA,many,TRBV4-3,TGCGCCAGCAAAGGGTCGCACACCGGGGAGCTGTTTTTT,CASKGSHTGELFF
TRBJ1-1,NA,many,TRBV7-2,TGTGCCAGCAGCTCCACAGGGATTCCTGAAGCTTTCTTT,CASSSTGIPEAFF
TRBJ1-2,NA,many,TRBV18,TGTGCCAGCTCACCCGAATCCTCATATGGCTACACCTTC,CASSPESSYGYTF
TRBJ2-7,TRBD1,many,TRBV20-1,TGCAGTGCTCCTTTCCTACAGGGGAGATCGGGCTACGAGCAGTACTTC,CSAPFLQGRSGYEQYF
TRBJ2-3,NA,many,TRBV6-6,TGTGCCAGCAGTTACGTCGGGGGCACAGATACGCAGTATTTT,CASSYVGGTDTQYF
TRBJ2-7,NA,many,TRBV11-2,TGTGCCAGCAGCTTAGCTCTTTTGGCCGAGCAGTACTTC,CASSLALLAEQYF
TRBJ1-5,NA,many,TRBV5-1,TGCGCCAGCAGCTTGGAACATGGGCAGCCCCAGCATTTT,CASSLEHGQPQHF
TRBJ2-3,TRBD2,many,TRBV7-9,TGTGCCAGCAGCTCCCCCCCTAGGACTAGCGGGAGCACAGATACGCAGTATTTT,CASSSPPRTSGSTDTQYF
TRBJ2-7,TRBD1,many,TRBV5-1,TGCGCCAGCAGCTTGGCCTCAGGGGGTCAACCCTACGAGCAGTACTTC,CASSLASGGQPYEQYF
TRBJ2-7,TRBD1,many,TRBV12-3/TRBV12-4,TGTGCCAGCAGCCCGGTCGGCGGGACAGGGTATGGCGAGCAGTACTTC,CASSPVGGTGYGEQYF
TRBJ2-7,NA,many,TRBV7-2,TGTGCCAGCAGCTTGCCCCCCGGTGGAGGCTACGAGCAGTACTTC,CASSLPPGGGYEQYF
TRBJ2-7,NA,many,TRBV7-9,TGTGCCAGCAGCTCCCGCTGGGAGCAGTACTTC,CASSSRWEQYF
TRBJ2-3,TRBD1,many,TRBV27,TGTGCCAGCAGTCGATACAGGGGTACGCAGTATTTT,CASSRYRGTQYF
TRBJ2-1,NA,many,TRBV20-1,TGCAGTGCTAGATGGACAGGGCGGGGGAACAATGAGCAGTTCTTC,CSARWTGRGNNEQFF
TRBJ2-3,NA,many,TRBV7-2,TGTGCCAGCAGCCCGAGGGGTACAGGGAAAACAGATACGCAGTATTTT,CASSPRGTGKTDTQYF
TRBJ2-6,NA,many,TRBV5-1,TGCGCCAGCAGCTTACTCCTCTCTGGGGCCAACGTCCTGACTTTC,CASSLLLSGANVLTF
TRBJ1-4,NA,many,TRBV20-1,TGCAGTGCTAGAGTTGGGAGATCGGATGAAAAACTGTTTTTT,CSARVGRSDEKLFF
TRBJ2-5,TRBD2,few,TRBV7-8,TGTGCCAGCAGCCTGTTAGCGGGGGGGGTTGGAGAGACCCAGTACTTC,CASSLLAGGVGETQYF
TRBJ1-1,NA,many,TRBV25-1,TGTGCCAGCAGTTTACAGGGGAACACTGAAGCTTTCTTT,CASSLQGNTEAFF
TRBJ1-2,NA,NA,TRBV6-6,TGTGCCAGCAGCAAGGACAGCCGCTATGGCTACACCTTC,CASSKDSRYGYTF
TRBJ1-5,NA,many,TRBV3-1,TGTGCCAGCAGCCAGTCCCCCCCTCAGCCCCAGCATTTT,CASSQSPPQPQHF
TRBJ1-1,NA,many,TRBV7-9,TGTGCCAGCACACCCCAGGGCACTGAAGCTTTCTTT,CASTPQGTEAFF
TRBJ1-6,NA,NA,TRBV2,TGTGCCAGCAGTGGGGCCCCAAATTCAACCCTCAACTTT,CASSGAPNSTLNF
TRBJ1-5,NA,many,TRBV5-5,TGTGCCAGCAGCTTTGTCAATCAGCCCCAGCATTTT,CASSFVNQPQHF
TRBJ1-5,TRBD1,many,TRBV20-1,TGCAGTGCTCCCGTAGACAGGGGTGGAAATCAGCCCCAGCATTTT,CSAPVDRGGNQPQHF
TRBJ1-2,NA,many,TRBV27,TGTGCCAGCAGTTTACGACAGGAGACAAAAAACTATGGCTACACCTTC,CASSLRQETKNYGYTF
TRBJ2-1,NA,many,TRBV20-1,TGCAGTGCTAGTCCTATGGAGGGGCCCCAAAACAATGAGCAGTTCTTC,CSASPMEGPQNNEQFF
TRBJ2-3,TRBD2,many,TRBV7-6,TGTGCCAGCAGCTTAGTGGTAGCGGGGGCCACAGATACGCAGTATTTT,CASSLVVAGATDTQYF
TRBJ1-1,NA,many,TRBV6-5,TGTGCCAGCAGTTACTTCGGGGAGGGAGGCACTGAAGCTTTCTTT,CASSYFGEGGTEAFF
TRBJ2-1,TRBD1,many,TRBV4-2,TGTGCCAGCAGCCAGGGGGACAGGGCACGACAGCAGTTCTTC,CASSQGDRARQQFF
TRBJ1-5,NA,many,TRBV15,TGTGCCACCAGCAGAGTTGGGGGCAGCAATCAGCCCCAGCATTTT,CATSRVGGSNQPQHF
TRBJ2-7,TRBD2,many,TRBV20-1,TGCAGTGCTAGAGCCCCACTAGCGGGGGCTACCTACGAGCAGTACTTC,CSARAPLAGATYEQYF
TRBJ1-3,NA,many,TRBV4-1,TGCGCCAGCAGCCAAGGGCGAGGGGTCGGAAACACCATATATTTT,CASSQGRGVGNTIYF
TRBJ2-5,TRBD1,many,TRBV5-5,TGTGCCAGCAGCCCTGGGGCGCAGGGGGCCGTGGAGACCCAGTACTTC,CASSPGAQGAVETQYF
TRBJ1-4,NA,many,TRBV5-1,TGCGCCAGCACCATAAACGGGGGGAACCTCAATGAAAAACTGTTTTTT,CASTINGGNLNEKLFF
TRBJ1-5,NA,many,TRBV7-2,TGTGCCAGCAGCCAAAACTTGGGCAATCAGCCCCAGCATTTT,CASSQNLGNQPQHF
TRBJ1-1,TRBD1,many,TRBV18,TGTGCCAGCGCGGGACAGGGCGCCTCAGCTTTCTTT,CASAGQGASAFF